The rows below give T cell receptor beta chains drawn from one sample of a study of CD8+CD57+ T cells in acquired aplastic anemia. Using its own MiXCR run on the reads, TCRdb lists one record per CDR3 protein. The sample has some 190,000 distinct CDR3 sequences; around 50% are singletons. Sequenced input: sorted CD4+, CD8+, or CD8+CD57+ T cells (not recorded which) from PBMCs. These receptors all stem from a human donor in good health, serving as a control. The CDR3 runs from the conserved cysteine through the conserved F or W. The D gene is left open where the match is weak. The size entry is marked missing in some rows and otherwise reads once, few, many or a size class.

d_gene: NA; j_gene: TRBJ1-2; v_gene: TRBV19; abundance: NA; CDR3nt: TGTGCCAGTAGTGTTAAAATCGAGTACGGCTACACCTTC; CDR3aa: CASSVKIEYGYTF
d_gene: TRBD2; j_gene: TRBJ2-7; v_gene: TRBV10-3; abundance: NA; CDR3nt: TGTGCCATCAGTGAGTCTCTAGCGGGGGGCTACGAGCAGTACTTC; CDR3aa: CAISESLAGGYEQYF
d_gene: NA; j_gene: TRBJ1-5; v_gene: TRBV19; abundance: many; CDR3nt: TGTGCCAGTAGTACCCAGGGGCCCCAGCATTTT; CDR3aa: CASSTQGPQHF
d_gene: NA; j_gene: TRBJ1-1; v_gene: TRBV20-1; abundance: NA; CDR3nt: TGCAGTGCTGATACATATCGGAGTGAAGCTTTCTTT; CDR3aa: CSADTYRSEAFF
d_gene: NA; j_gene: TRBJ2-5; v_gene: TRBV5-1; abundance: many; CDR3nt: TGCGCCAGCAGCCCGGACAGGCCCGGGGGGGAGACCCAGTACTTC; CDR3aa: CASSPDRPGGETQYF
d_gene: NA; j_gene: TRBJ1-2; v_gene: TRBV14; abundance: many; CDR3nt: TGTGCCAGCAGCCAAGTTGGCTACTATGGCTACACCTTC; CDR3aa: CASSQVGYYGYTF
d_gene: TRBD1; j_gene: TRBJ2-7; v_gene: TRBV2; abundance: NA; CDR3nt: TGTGCCACCAGTGCCCCCGGGACAGGGGGAATTTCAGACTCCTACGAGCAGTACTTC; CDR3aa: CATSAPGTGGISDSYEQYF
d_gene: TRBD2; j_gene: TRBJ2-5; v_gene: TRBV7-2; abundance: NA; CDR3nt: TGTGCCAGCAGCTTAGTGGGGACTAGCGGGGGGGCCGTGGAGACCCAGTACTTC; CDR3aa: CASSLVGTSGGAVETQYF
d_gene: NA; j_gene: TRBJ2-5; v_gene: TRBV3-1; abundance: many; CDR3nt: TGTGCCAGCAGCCATGGCGGGGTAAGGTTCCGGGAGACCCAGTACTTC; CDR3aa: CASSHGGVRFRETQYF
d_gene: NA; j_gene: TRBJ1-5; v_gene: TRBV20-1; abundance: many; CDR3nt: TGCAGTGCTAGGAGGAGCAATCAGCCCCAGCATTTT; CDR3aa: CSARRSNQPQHF
d_gene: TRBD2; j_gene: TRBJ2-3; v_gene: TRBV5-4; abundance: NA; CDR3nt: TGTGCCAGCAGCTCGACTAGCGGGGGGGCCGGTCACACAGATACGCAGTATTTT; CDR3aa: CASSSTSGGAGHTDTQYF
d_gene: NA; j_gene: TRBJ1-5; v_gene: TRBV15; abundance: NA; CDR3nt: TGTGCCACCGTCAGGGATAGCAATCAGCCCCAGCATTTT; CDR3aa: CATVRDSNQPQHF
d_gene: TRBD1; j_gene: TRBJ1-2; v_gene: TRBV5-6; abundance: few; CDR3nt: TGTGCCAGCAGCAGGCGGGGACAGACCTATGGCTACACCTTC; CDR3aa: CASSRRGQTYGYTF
d_gene: NA; j_gene: TRBJ2-5; v_gene: TRBV7-2; abundance: NA; CDR3nt: TGTGCCAGCAGCTTAGATCTGTTCCAAGAGACCCAGTACTTC; CDR3aa: CASSLDLFQETQYF
d_gene: NA; j_gene: TRBJ2-7; v_gene: TRBV14; abundance: many; CDR3nt: TGTGCCAGCGCCAAACGTCACGAGGTTCGATACGAGCAGTACTTC; CDR3aa: CASAKRHEVRYEQYF
d_gene: NA; j_gene: TRBJ1-5; v_gene: TRBV16; abundance: NA; CDR3nt: TGTGCCAGCAGCCAATCGGGAAATCAGCCCCAGCATTTT; CDR3aa: CASSQSGNQPQHF
d_gene: TRBD2; j_gene: TRBJ2-7; v_gene: TRBV2; abundance: NA; CDR3nt: TGTGCCAGCAGTACTAGCGGACCGAGAGCAGGCGAGCAGTACTTC; CDR3aa: CASSTSGPRAGEQYF
d_gene: NA; j_gene: TRBJ1-2; v_gene: TRBV24-1; abundance: NA; CDR3nt: TGTGCCACCAGTGATTTGCCCGGGGCGAAGGGCTATGGCTACACCTTC; CDR3aa: CATSDLPGAKGYGYTF
d_gene: TRBD1; j_gene: TRBJ1-5; v_gene: TRBV5-5; abundance: few; CDR3nt: TGTGCCAGCAGCTTGAACGCGCCCGGGACAGGACATCAGCCCCAGCATTTT; CDR3aa: CASSLNAPGTGHQPQHF
d_gene: TRBD1; j_gene: TRBJ1-1; v_gene: TRBV2; abundance: NA; CDR3nt: TGTGCCAGCAGCGAGGACAGGGACAACACTGAAGCTTTCTTT; CDR3aa: CASSEDRDNTEAFF
d_gene: NA; j_gene: TRBJ1-2; v_gene: TRBV20-1; abundance: NA; CDR3nt: TGCAGTGCTAAGGACGGCGGGACGCTCCTTGGCTACACCTTC; CDR3aa: CSAKDGGTLLGYTF
d_gene: TRBD1; j_gene: TRBJ2-5; v_gene: TRBV10-1; abundance: NA; CDR3nt: TGCGCCAGCAGTCATACAGGGGGGCAAGAGACCCAGTACTTC; CDR3aa: CASSHTGGQETQYF
d_gene: TRBD2; j_gene: TRBJ2-1; v_gene: TRBV10-3; abundance: NA; CDR3nt: TGTGCCACAAATAGCGGGAGGGCCCCCGATGAGCAGTTCTTC; CDR3aa: CATNSGRAPDEQFF
d_gene: NA; j_gene: TRBJ1-4; v_gene: TRBV11-1; abundance: NA; CDR3nt: TGTGCCAGCAGCTTGCAAGGAGCAGGCGACAATGAAAAACTGTTTTTT; CDR3aa: CASSLQGAGDNEKLFF
d_gene: NA; j_gene: TRBJ2-5; v_gene: TRBV7-6; abundance: NA; CDR3nt: TGTGCCAGCAGCTCGGGGATCGGACCGGGCCAAGAGACCCAGTACTTC; CDR3aa: CASSSGIGPGQETQYF
d_gene: NA; j_gene: TRBJ2-5; v_gene: TRBV24-1; abundance: once; CDR3nt: TGTGCCACCAGTGACTCGGACATCGGAGAGACCCAGTACTTC; CDR3aa: CATSDSDIGETQYF
d_gene: NA; j_gene: TRBJ2-1; v_gene: TRBV20-1; abundance: many; CDR3nt: TGCAGTGCTACCCCCTTTTCCAGGGAAGGGAATGAGCAGTTCTTC; CDR3aa: CSATPFSREGNEQFF
d_gene: TRBD2; j_gene: TRBJ2-2; v_gene: TRBV24-1; abundance: many; CDR3nt: TGTGCCACCAGTGACCCTTCAGTAGCGGTCGGGGGGACCGGGGAGCTGTTTTTT; CDR3aa: CATSDPSVAVGGTGELFF
d_gene: TRBD1; j_gene: TRBJ2-5; v_gene: TRBV19; abundance: NA; CDR3nt: TGTGCCAGCTCCCTTGGGACAGGGAGAAAGACCCAGTACTTC; CDR3aa: CASSLGTGRKTQYF